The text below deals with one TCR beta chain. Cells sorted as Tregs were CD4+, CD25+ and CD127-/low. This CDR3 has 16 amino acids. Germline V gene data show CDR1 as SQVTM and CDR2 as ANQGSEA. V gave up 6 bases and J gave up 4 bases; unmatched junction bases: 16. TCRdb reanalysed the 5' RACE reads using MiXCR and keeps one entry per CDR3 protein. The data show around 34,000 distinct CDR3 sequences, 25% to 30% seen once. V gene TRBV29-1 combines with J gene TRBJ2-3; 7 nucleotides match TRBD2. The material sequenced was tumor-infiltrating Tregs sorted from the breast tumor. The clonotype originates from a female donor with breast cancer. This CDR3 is CSVGGGLLSSSDTQYF. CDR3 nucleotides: TGCAGCGTGGGGGGGGGACTACTATCTAGCTCAGATACGCAGTATTTT.